The 27 T cell receptor beta chains below all came from one sample that was sequenced in a study of blood T cell repertoires in COVID-19. Libraries were prepared by immunoSEQ multiplex PCR; TCRdb keeps only in-frame clonotypes and omits some of them. The sample consists of about 170,000 clones, around nine tenths of them appearing once. The sample taken for sequencing was peripheral blood. The receptors originated from a man in his sixties or seventies with acute or convalescent COVID-19.

The V gene is TRBV6-5, the J gene TRBJ2-7, with D possibly matching TRBD2 (5 bases). Germline V gene sequence: CDR1 MNHEY, CDR2 SVGAGI. V was pared by 10 bases and J by 2 bases, with 9 bases between. The CDR3 loop spans 11 amino acids. The CDR3 region is CATGVPYEQYF. The CDR3 DNA reads TGTGCCACCGGGGTACCCTACGAGCAGTACTTC.

The chain links TRBV28 to TRBJ1-3; TRBD1 agrees at 10 bases. Germline loops: CDR1 MDHEN, CDR2 SYDVKM. This CDR3 region has 15 residues. J lost 8 bases, V lost 7 bases, and 11 bases had no gene match. CDR3 amino acids: CASKPGQGYLYTIYF. The CDR3 DNA sequence: TGTGCCAGCAAACCGGGACAGGGGTATCTATACACCATATATTTT.

The gene calls are TRBV5-6 and TRBJ2-1; the D gene is possibly TRBD2 (5 bases). The germline CDR1 and CDR2 sequences are SGHDT and YYEEEE. Trimming removed 1 base at V and 3 bases at J, with 14 bases between. This CDR3 has 16 residues. CDR3 residues: CASSLMRRGNYNEQFF. DNA for the CDR3: TGTGCCAGCAGCTTGATGAGGAGAGGGAACTACAATGAGCAGTTCTTC.

The rearrangement joins TRBV28 to TRBJ2-7, with D possibly TRBD1 on 6 matching bases. The CDR3 contains 14 residues. From germline, CDR1 is MDHEN and CDR2 SYDVKM. V lost 6 bases and J 0 bases, leaving 12 bases between the germline ends. The CDR3 protein is CASRRQEASYEQYF. CDR3 sequence (DNA): TGTGCCAGCAGACGACAGGAGGCCTCCTACGAGCAGTACTTC.

The chain's CDR3 is CASSLAAGNTGELFF. The CDR3 DNA reads as TGCGCCAGCAGCTTGGCGGCGGGGAACACCGGGGAGCTGTTTTTT. This chain joins TRBV5-1 and TRBJ2-2; maybe TRBD2 (5 bases). This CDR3 is 15 amino acids long. With 0 bases removed from V and 1 base from J, the gap between germline ends came to 7 bases. The germline V gene has CDR1 SGHRS and CDR2 YFSETQ.

Details on this clone: The same CDR3 also results from other DNA sequences found in this sample. J is TRBJ1-1 and V is TRBV19; unclear D gene. CDR1 and CDR2 (germline): LNHDA, SQIVND (reference sequence). The CDR3 loop spans 15 amino acids. The ends were cut back, 0 bases at V and 2 bases at J, with 10 bases in the middle. CDR3 protein: CASSIDRGLNTEAFF. The CDR3 DNA reads TGTGCCAGTAGTATAGATCGAGGGTTAAACACTGAAGCTTTCTTT.

V and J are TRBV4-1 and TRBJ1-2, with D perhaps TRBD1 (5 bases). Per germline, CDR1 MGHRA and CDR2 YSYEKL. V was trimmed by 6 bases and J by 0 bases, leaving 11 bases between them. The CDR3 length is 14 residues. Written as DNA, the CDR3 is TGCGCCAGCAGGGGGCTCACAGCTAACTATGGCTACACCTTC. It yields the protein CASRGLTANYGYTF.

This rearrangement joins TRBV6-5 to TRBJ2-7; D unclear. With 4 bases removed from V and 3 bases from J, the gap between germline ends came to 13 bases. Germline V lookup: CDR1 MNHEY, CDR2 SVGAGI. The CDR3 covers 14 residues. CDR3 residues: CASSLVRQDYEQYF. The DNA for the CDR3 is TGTGCCAGCAGTTTGGTTAGGCAGGACTACGAGCAGTACTTC.

The rearrangement uses TRBV10-2 and TRBJ1-1; D unclear. In germline, CDR1 is WSHSY, CDR2 SAAADI. The CDR3 contains 14 residues. Between the trimmed V and J ends, which lost 6 bases and 0 bases, there was a span of 11 bases. The chain's CDR3 is CASSPVRLNTEAFF. CDR3 DNA: TGCGCCAGCAGCCCAGTCAGGTTGAACACTGAAGCTTTCTTT.

The chain links TRBV2 to TRBJ2-7; 7 bases align to TRBD1. Germline V CDR1 and CDR2: SNHLY, FYNNEI. Unmatched junction bases numbered 6, after V lost 7 bases and J lost 3 bases. The CDR3 length is 13 residues. The CDR3 region is CASTRGTVYEQYF. Here the CDR3 DNA reads TGTGCCAGCACCAGGGGGACGGTCTACGAGCAGTACTTC.

In its sample, this clone was seen a few times. The chain links TRBV7-9 to TRBJ2-3, with a weak D call TRBD1 (5 bases). V lost 9 bases and J lost 6, with 13 bases in between. Germline V gene data show CDR1 as SEHNR and CDR2 as FQNEAQ (reference sequence). The CDR3 contains 12 residues. The CDR3 loop reads CARSVWGDTQYF. CDR3 DNA: TGTGCCAGGTCCGTCTGGGGCGATACGCAGTATTTT.

The J gene is TRBJ2-2, the V gene TRBV28, with a tentative D call TRBD2 (5 bases). There are 15 residues in the CDR3. Per the germline V gene, CDR1 is MDHEN and CDR2 is SYDVKM. The V end was cut by 7 bases, the J end by 4 bases, with 16 bases between. The CDR3 DNA is TGTGCCAGCACCCCGAGCCGGGCGGGCACCGGGGAGCTGTTTTTT. Its translation: CASTPSRAGTGELFF.

This chain links TRBV3-1 (or the pseudogene TRBV3-2) with TRBJ2-7; D is ambiguous. V was pared by 2 bases and J by 3 bases, with 17 bases between. The CDR3 contains 16 residues. The germline V gene encodes CDR1 LGHDT and CDR2 YNNKEL (reference sequence). CDR3 protein: CASSQSSAQSHYEQYF. CDR3 DNA: TGTGCCAGCAGCCAAAGTTCGGCACAGTCTCACTACGAGCAGTACTTC.

CDR3 residues: CASSQDPLFEGSVLPFSTDTQYF. CDR3 sequence (DNA): TGTGCCAGCAGCCAAGACCCCTTGTTCGAGGGCAGCGTTCTACCTTTTAGCACAGATACGCAGTATTTT. The chain recombines TRBV4-2 with TRBJ2-3, with a possible D match to TRBD2 (5 bases). This CDR3 has 23 amino acids. V gave up 0 bases and J gave up 0 bases, with 31 bases separating them. Germline V gene lookup returns CDR1 LGHNA and CDR2 YNFKEQ.

The chain has TRBV6-2 or TRBV6-3 and TRBJ1-2; tentative D call: TRBD1 (5 bases). Germline CDR1 reads MNHEY; CDR2 reads SVGEGT. V was cut by 5 bases and J by 6 bases, with 16 bases left in between. The CDR3 spans 14 residues. The CDR3 sequence: CASSDYQGVDGYTF. In DNA form, the CDR3 reads TGTGCCAGCAGTGATTACCAGGGCGTGGATGGCTACACCTTC.

The chain carries TRBV24-1 and TRBJ2-5; 10 bases agree with TRBD2. The length of the CDR3 is 18 residues. CDR1 is KGHDR and CDR2 is SFDVKD in the germline V gene. J gave up 2 bases and V 3 bases, and 11 bases lay outside the gene matches. CDR3 nucleotide sequence: TGTGCCACCAGTGATCCGGCCAAGGCTAGCGGGGGACAAGAGACCCAGTACTTC. Its protein product is CATSDPAKASGGQETQYF.

The chain couples TRBV18 to TRBJ1-1, with D uncertain. The CDR3 has 14 amino acids. With 3 bases removed from V and 5 bases from J, the gap between germline ends came to 13 bases. Germline loops: CDR1 KGHSH, CDR2 LQKENI. The CDR3 region is CASSPPGSGTEAFF. CDR3 sequence (DNA): TGTGCCAGCTCACCCCCCGGGTCGGGGACTGAAGCTTTCTTT. The entire variable domain, with the rest obtained from reference TRBV18 and TRBJ1-1, is as follows: NAGVMQNPRHLVRRRGQEARLRCSPMKGHSHVYWYRQLPEEGLKFMVYLQKENIIDESGMPKERFSAEFPKEGPSILRIQQVVRGDSAAYFCASSPPGSGTEAFFGQGTRLTVV.

This clone was recorded a few times. The chain couples TRBV3-1 (or the pseudogene TRBV3-2) to TRBJ2-7, with 8 bases matching TRBD2. J lost 2 bases, V lost 3 bases, and 6 bases had no gene match. The CDR3 covers 15 residues. Germline CDR1 LGHDT, CDR2 YNNKEL (reference sequence). CDR3 protein: CASSHGGRPPYEQYF. Written as DNA, the CDR3 is TGTGCCAGCAGCCACGGCGGGAGGCCTCCCTACGAGCAGTACTTC.

The rearrangement links TRBV6-2 or TRBV6-3 to TRBJ1-4, with 10 bases that match TRBD1. The V and J ends lost 5 bases and 5 bases, in that order; junction bases with no gene match: 8. In germline, CDR1 is MNHEY, CDR2 SVGEGT. This CDR3 has 16 amino acids. CDR3 sequence (DNA): TGTGCCAGCAGTACCGATCGGACAGGGGGAAATGAAAAACTGTTTTTT. Its translation is CASSTDRTGGNEKLFF.

V usage is TRBV5-1 and J usage is TRBJ1-6; a possible D gene is TRBD1 (6 bases). V gave up 0 bases and J gave up 10 bases, with 14 bases separating them. The germline gives CDR1 SGHRS, CDR2 YFSETQ. CDR3 length equals 15 residues. CDR3 sequence (DNA): TGCGCCAGCAGCTTGGCAGGCAGGGGCGGGTCACCCCTCCACTTT. It is translated as CASSLAGRGGSPLHF.

This sequence joins TRBV10-1 and TRBJ2-7; possible D gene TRBD2, 5 bases. In germline, CDR1 is WNHNN, CDR2 SYGVQD (reference sequence). V lost 10 bases, J lost 2 bases, and 9 bases lay in between. The CDR3 covers 11 residues. Here the CDR3 DNA reads TGCGCCAAGAGGGTAGCCTACGAGCAGTACTTC. Protein product: CAKRVAYEQYF.

Points on this clone: Additional DNA sequences in this sample encode the identical CDR3. The chain is built from TRBV7-2 and TRBJ2-5; TRBD2 aligns across 10 bases. The germline CDR1 and CDR2 sequences are SGHTA and FQGNSA. The CDR3 runs 14 residues. V lost 5 bases and J lost 5; bases outside the gene matches: 5. CDR3 amino acids: CASSPGTSAETQYF. The CDR3 DNA is TGTGCCAGCAGCCCAGGGACTAGCGCGGAGACCCAGTACTTC.

V and J are TRBV6-5 and TRBJ1-1; D ambiguous. Germline loops: CDR1 MNHEY, CDR2 SVGAGI. V lost 2 bases to trimming and J lost 0 bases, with 10 bases between them. This CDR3 spans 15 amino acids. DNA for the CDR3: TGTGCCAGCAGTTACCACGGAACAGTGAACACTGAAGCTTTCTTT. As protein: CASSYHGTVNTEAFF.

The chain links TRBV7-2 to TRBJ1-5; 9 bases are a match to TRBD1. This CDR3 is built from 15 residues. Germline CDR1 SGHTA, CDR2 FQGNSA. V was clipped by 3 bases and J by 7 bases; unmatched bases: 7. The CDR3 sequence: CASSLNRGQGQPQHF. CDR3 bases: TGTGCCAGCAGCTTGAACAGGGGGCAGGGACAGCCCCAGCATTTT.

This sequence joins TRBV5-1 and TRBJ2-5; 8 bases align to TRBD2. The germline V gene has CDR1 SGHRS and CDR2 YFSETQ. Unmatched junction bases numbered 8, after V lost 2 bases and J lost 2 bases. The CDR3 spans 16 residues. The CDR3 region is CASSFGRGNIQETQYF. The DNA for the CDR3 is TGCGCCAGCAGCTTCGGGAGGGGAAATATACAAGAGACCCAGTACTTC. Variable domain in full (rest from reference TRBV5-1 and TRBJ2-5): KAGVTQTPRYLIKTRGQQVTLSCSPISGHRSVSWYQQTPGQGLQFLFEYFSETQRNKGNFPGRFSGRQFSNSRSEMNVSTLELGDSALYLCASSFGRGNIQETQYFGPGTRLLVL.

CDR3 nucleotides: TGTGCCAGCAGACCCAGAACTAATGAAAAACTGTTTTTT. Translating gives CASRPRTNEKLFF. The J gene is TRBJ1-4, the V gene TRBV7-9, with D unresolved. Trimming shortened V by 6 bases and J by 1 base, and 6 bases separated the two germline ends. The V gene's germline CDR1 is SEHNR and CDR2 FQNEAQ (reference sequence). The length of the CDR3 is 13 residues.

The J gene is TRBJ1-5, the V gene TRBV6-1; D may be TRBD1 (6 bases). Trimming pared 3 bases from V and 4 bases from J, leaving 13 bases between. The CDR3 has 15 amino acids. The V gene's germline CDR1 is MNHNS and CDR2 SASEGT. The CDR3 DNA sequence: TGTGCCAGCAGTGAGACAGGCACAGTGAATCAGCCCCAGCATTTT. It codes for CASSETGTVNQPQHF.